The source of this TCR beta chain is a study of T cell changes during pregnancy in multiple sclerosis. Using immunoSEQ multiplex PCR, the repertoire was profiled, and TCRdb retains in-frame clones only, with some absent. Of some 60,000 clones listed, roughly 90% are singletons. CDR1 and CDR2 (germline): GTSNPN, SVGIG (reference sequence). CDR3 length equals 15 residues. Between the trimmed V and J ends, which lost 2 bases and 0 bases, there was a span of 10 bases. This clonotype was sampled from a female donor with multiple sclerosis, enrolled in a pregnancy study. The chain combines TRBV30 with TRBJ1-4; D might be TRBD1 (5 bases). Material: peripheral blood, obtained before pregnancy. CDR3 bases: TGTGCCTGGAGTTGGGGCGGTGCAACTAATGAAAAACTGTTTTTT. Translated, it gives CAWSWGGATNEKLFF.